The 30 T cell receptor beta chains given below trace back to one sample, sequenced in a study of blood T cell repertoires in COVID-19. Produced via immunoSEQ multiplex PCR; TCRdb's table is partial and in-frame only. The sample shows 150,000 to 200,000 clones, approximately 90% of them seen only once. Material: PBMCs or T cells enriched from blood (not recorded which). The origin of the receptors is a woman younger than 30 who had recovered from COVID-19.

V is TRBV3-1 (or the pseudogene TRBV3-2) and J is TRBJ2-7; TRBD2 matches at 10 bases. Germline assignment: CDR1 LGHDT and CDR2 YNNKEL (reference sequence). V was clipped by 0 bases and J by 2 bases; unmatched bases: 7. The CDR3 totals 17 residues. The CDR3 DNA sequence: TGTGCCAGCAGCCAAGAAGATCTAGCGGGAGTCACCTACGAGCAGTACTTC. Translated, it gives CASSQEDLAGVTYEQYF.

This rearrangement joins TRBV19 to TRBJ2-1; 7 nucleotides match TRBD2. There are 15 residues in the CDR3. The V segment lost 3 bases and the J segment 8 bases; nucleotides outside the gene matches: 10. The germline V gene encodes CDR1 LNHDA and CDR2 SQIVND (reference sequence). The CDR3 DNA is TGTGCCAGTAGTATTGGGGCTAGCGGCTTCTATGAGCAGTTCTTC. This sequence encodes CASSIGASGFYEQFF.

V gene TRBV12-3 or TRBV12-4 combines with J gene TRBJ2-3; D is ambiguous. CDR3 length: 12 amino acids. Between the trimmed V and J ends, which lost 11 bases and 6 bases, there was a span of 15 bases. The CDR3 region is CAVSRSADTQYF. The CDR3 DNA reads as TGTGCCGTATCCCGGAGCGCGGATACGCAGTATTTT.

This clone has just a few counts. The chain has TRBV6-5 and TRBJ2-2, with 11 nucleotides matching TRBD1. The CDR3 sequence is 15 residues long. V was pared by 2 bases and J by 6 bases, with 2 bases of the junction left unmatched. CDR1 and CDR2 from the germline V gene are MNHEY and SVGAGI. This CDR3 is CASSYEDRGPGELFF. The CDR3 region has the DNA TGTGCCAGCAGTTACGAGGACAGGGGGCCCGGGGAGCTGTTTTTT.

V usage is TRBV21-1 and J usage is TRBJ2-2; no check of the table's D call, TRBD2, against the DNA was made. TRBV21-1 is shown as a pseudogene. This CDR3 has 17 residues. The CDR3 reads CASSKRLAGAPTGELFF. The DNA of the CDR3 is TGTGCCAGCAGCAAACGACTAGCGGGAGCTCCCACCGGGGAGCTGTTTTTT.

DNA for the CDR3: TGTGCCAGCAGTGAAAGGAGGGTAAGCAATCAGCCCCAGCATTTT. It yields the protein CASSERRVSNQPQHF. This chain uses TRBV6-1 with TRBJ1-5; D gene unclear. Trimming cost V 2 bases and J 1 base, with 9 bases left between them. Per germline, CDR1 MNHNS and CDR2 SASEGT. CDR3 length: 15 residues.

J is TRBJ2-7 and V is TRBV5-1, with D possibly being TRBD1 (5 bases). This CDR3 contains 15 residues. The germline V gene encodes CDR1 SGHRS and CDR2 YFSETQ. V lost 1 base and J lost 4, with 15 bases in between. The CDR3 DNA follows: TGCGCCAGCAGCTTGTCCGGAAAGGGGTTGTACGAGCAGTACTTC. Residues: CASSLSGKGLYEQYF.

This chain links TRBV9 with TRBJ2-1; D not resolved. V shed 2 bases and J shed 7 bases, with 19 bases lying between them. Germline V gene data show CDR1 as SGDLS and CDR2 as YYNGEE. The CDR3 loop spans 16 amino acids. The CDR3 region is CASSVRASPPQNEQFF. The CDR3 DNA reads as TGTGCCAGCAGCGTTAGAGCTTCCCCCCCCCAAAATGAGCAGTTCTTC.

This chain joins TRBV19 and TRBJ1-5; 7 bases are a match to TRBD1. The CDR3 totals 13 residues. Per the germline V gene, CDR1 is LNHDA and CDR2 is SQIVND (reference sequence). J was trimmed by 6 bases and V by 4 bases; bases with no gene match: 3. The CDR3 reads CASSKQGPQPQHF. In nucleotides, the CDR3 is TGTGCCAGTAGTAAACAGGGGCCTCAGCCCCAGCATTTT. Full variable domain (rest looked up from reference TRBV19 and TRBJ1-5): DGGITQSPKYLFRKEGQNVTLSCEQNLNHDAMYWYRQDPGQGLRLIYYSQIVNDFQKGDIAEGYSVSREKKESFPLTVTSAQKNPTAFYLCASSKQGPQPQHFGDGTRLSIL.

The genes are TRBV28 and TRBJ2-3; 9 bases line up with TRBD1. The germline CDR1 and CDR2 sequences are MDHEN and SYDVKM. The V gene end was trimmed by 5 bases and the J gene end by 3 bases; junction bases not matched to a gene: 6. The CDR3 consists of 15 residues. The CDR3 reads CASSPTGTGTDTQYF. CDR3 DNA: TGTGCCAGCAGTCCTACCGGGACAGGGACAGATACGCAGTATTTT.

The genes are TRBV18 and TRBJ2-5, with 9 positions matching TRBD1. The CDR3 contains 14 residues. Germline CDR1 KGHSH, CDR2 LQKENI. J gave up 7 bases and V 2 bases, and 5 bases lay outside the gene matches. CDR3 sequence: CASSPRDRGATQYF. The CDR3, as DNA: TGTGCCAGCTCACCAAGAGACAGGGGGGCGACCCAGTACTTC.

J is TRBJ2-3 and V is TRBV28; 7 bases are shared with TRBD2. V shed 2 bases, J shed 1 base, and the junction held 3 bases outside the gene matches. This CDR3 is built from 15 residues. The germline CDR1 and CDR2 sequences are MDHEN and SYDVKM. The CDR3 sequence: CASSLEGGGTDTQYF. CDR3 DNA sequence: TGTGCCAGCAGTTTAGAGGGAGGGGGCACAGATACGCAGTATTTT.

J is TRBJ2-7 and V is TRBV30, with D maybe TRBD2 (5 bases). The V end was cut by 0 bases, the J end by 5 bases, with 8 bases between. The V gene's germline CDR1 is GTSNPN and CDR2 SVGIG (reference sequence). This CDR3 comprises 12 residues. CDR3 nucleotides: TGTGCCTGGAGTGTACGGAGGAACGAGCAGTACTTC. Protein sequence: CAWSVRRNEQYF.

The chain uses TRBV14 and TRBJ2-1, with 8 bases aligning to TRBD2. With V trimmed by 4 bases and J by 7 bases, 6 bases remained unmatched. The CDR3 sequence is 14 residues long. Per germline, CDR1 SGHDN and CDR2 FVKESK. The CDR3 spells CASSLRGGMNEQFF. CDR3 coding DNA: TGTGCCAGCAGCCTCCGGGGGGGGATGAATGAGCAGTTCTTC.

The J gene is TRBJ2-5, the V gene TRBV5-4; 8 bases fit TRBD2. The V segment lost 3 bases and the J segment 3 bases; nucleotides outside the gene matches: 22. The CDR3 consists of 20 residues. Looked up from germline, CDR1 is SGHNT and CDR2 is YYREEE (reference sequence). As DNA, the CDR3 is TGTGCCAGCAGCTCACCCGGACTTTCAGGGACTAGTCTGGGGAAAGAGACCCAGTACTTC. Its protein is CASSSPGLSGTSLGKETQYF.

The chain couples TRBV5-1 to TRBJ2-5; D possibly corresponds to TRBD1 (6 bases). This CDR3 is 14 amino acids long. Germline CDR1 SGHRS, CDR2 YFSETQ. The V end was cut by 2 bases, the J end by 5 bases, with 13 bases between. CDR3: CASSLQGWEETQYF. Written as DNA, the CDR3 is TGCGCCAGCAGCTTACAGGGATGGGAGGAGACCCAGTACTTC.

The chain recombines TRBV28 with TRBJ1-4; the D is unclear. V lost 6 bases and J 0 bases, leaving 8 bases between the germline ends. Germline assignment: CDR1 MDHEN and CDR2 SYDVKM. The CDR3 has 14 amino acids. In DNA form, the CDR3 reads TGTGCCAGCAGCCCATTTTCAACTAATGAAAAACTGTTTTTT. Its translation: CASSPFSTNEKLFF.

This rearrangement joins TRBV28 to TRBJ2-7; 8 bases fit TRBD1. In germline, CDR1 is MDHEN, CDR2 SYDVKM. CDR3 length: 13 residues. V was pared by 4 bases and J by 7 bases, with 6 bases of the junction left unmatched. CDR3 sequence: CASSYRGSWEQYF. The CDR3 DNA reads as TGTGCCAGCAGTTACAGGGGGTCGTGGGAGCAGTACTTC.

The J gene is TRBJ2-3, the V gene TRBV5-1; 15 nucleotides agree with TRBD2. With 4 bases clipped from V and 6 bases from J, the junction kept 15 bases outside the gene matches. Per germline, CDR1 SGHRS and CDR2 YFSETQ. The length of the CDR3 is 19 residues. CDR3 nucleotide sequence: TGCGCCAGCAGCCCCGGGACTAGCGGGAGGCCTCTTAGGACGGATACGCAGTATTTT. It encodes CASSPGTSGRPLRTDTQYF.

J is TRBJ1-2 and V is TRBV9; D might be TRBD1 (6 bases). Trimming took 6 bases from V and 2 from J, leaving 17 bases between them. The CDR3 is 15 amino acids. CDR1 is SGDLS, CDR2 YYNGEE, per germline. In nucleotides, the CDR3 is TGTGCCAGCACCCCGATGTGGGGGGGCAACTATGGCTACACCTTC. Translated, it gives CASTPMWGGNYGYTF.

J is TRBJ2-1 and V is TRBV7-9; possible D gene TRBD2, 6 bases. The germline CDR1 and CDR2 sequences are SEHNR and FQNEAQ (reference sequence). The CDR3 extends over 15 amino acids. Trimming took off 0 bases at V and 6 bases at J, with 12 bases between the two ends. The chain's CDR3 is CASSLAGRGTNEQFF. CDR3 nucleotide sequence: TGTGCCAGCAGCTTAGCGGGGCGGGGCACCAATGAGCAGTTCTTC.

This clone was seen just once. The chain links TRBV29-1 to TRBJ2-7, with 9 bases matching TRBD1. CDR3 size: 15 residues. J lost 0 bases, V lost 1 base, and 4 bases had no gene match. Germline values: CDR1 SQVTM, CDR2 ANQGSEA. Here the CDR3 DNA reads TGCAGCGTTGAAGGGGACAGGGCAAGCTCCTACGAGCAGTACTTC. Protein product: CSVEGDRASSYEQYF.

This chain uses TRBV4-1 with TRBJ2-1; the match to TRBD2 covers 10 bases. V trimming: 8 bases; J trimming: 6 bases; junction bases outside the gene matches: 10. Per germline, CDR1 MGHRA and CDR2 YSYEKL. The length of the CDR3 is 15 residues. The CDR3 nucleotides are TGCGCCAGCGGACCGTCTAGCGGGAGTATCAATGAGCAGTTCTTC. Its translation is CASGPSSGSINEQFF.

This chain links TRBV12-3 or TRBV12-4 with TRBJ2-7; D may be TRBD2 (5 bases). The CDR3 runs 12 residues. The V gene lost 3 bases and the J gene lost 6 bases, with 9 bases spanning the gap. CDR3 nucleotide sequence: TGTGCCAGCAGTTTGGTGGGGAGCGAGCAGTACTTC. Translated, it gives CASSLVGSEQYF.

The chain employs TRBV18 and TRBJ1-5; D is undetermined. V lost 3 bases to trimming and J lost 6 bases, with 9 bases between them. Germline loops: CDR1 KGHSH, CDR2 LQKENI. This CDR3 contains 13 residues. CDR3 sequence (DNA): TGTGCCAGCTCACCTAGCCAGAGTCAGCCCCAGCATTTT. Translated: CASSPSQSQPQHF.

The chain links TRBV29-1 to TRBJ1-1, with D perhaps TRBD1 (6 bases). CDR1 SQVTM and CDR2 ANQGSEA come from the germline V gene. The CDR3 is 14 residues long. The V end lost 7 bases, the J end lost 0 bases, and 15 bases lay between the germline ends. The DNA for the CDR3 is TGCAGCGCCACTCCAGGGGCCGTGAACACTGAAGCTTTCTTT. It translates to CSATPGAVNTEAFF.

This clone was recorded only once. The chain uses TRBV20-1 and TRBJ2-5; 7 nucleotides align to TRBD2. CDR3 length: 15 residues. Germline CDR1 reads DFQATT; CDR2 reads SNEGSKA (reference sequence). Losses at the gene ends were 3 bases for V and 0 bases for J; bases not matched to a gene: 7. The CDR3 loop reads CSASFLAVNQETQYF. DNA for the CDR3: TGCAGTGCTAGTTTCCTAGCGGTGAACCAAGAGACCCAGTACTTC.

This chain uses TRBV7-2 with TRBJ1-5; 9 nucleotides agree with TRBD1. Looked up from germline, CDR1 is SGHTA and CDR2 is FQGNSA. Losses at the gene ends were 0 bases for V and 2 bases for J; bases not matched to a gene: 8. The CDR3 has 18 amino acids. Written as DNA, the CDR3 is TGTGCCAGCAGCTTAGCGCTGGGGACAGGGCGCCGCAATCAGCCCCAGCATTTT. This gives the protein CASSLALGTGRRNQPQHF.

The chain carries TRBV28 and TRBJ2-1, with 7 bases lining up with TRBD2. Unmatched junction bases numbered 21, after V lost 5 bases and J lost 11 bases. Germline lookup yields CDR1 MDHEN and CDR2 SYDVKM. The CDR3 is made up of 17 amino acids. The CDR3: CASSPRRRREKVGKQFF. CDR3 DNA: TGTGCCAGCAGTCCCCGCCGTCGGCGGGAGAAGGTGGGCAAGCAGTTCTTC.

The chain uses TRBV28 and TRBJ1-4; D might be TRBD1 (6 bases). From germline, CDR1 is MDHEN and CDR2 SYDVKM. CDR3 size: 14 residues. V shed 3 bases and J shed 5 bases, with 10 bases lying between them. This CDR3 is CASSFQGTNEKLFF. The CDR3 DNA reads as TGTGCCAGCAGTTTTCAGGGGACGAATGAAAAACTGTTTTTT. The whole variable domain, filled in from reference TRBV28 and TRBJ1-4, reads DVKVTQSSRYLVKRTGEKVFLECVQDMDHENMFWYRQDPGLGLRLIYFSYDVKMKEKGDIPEGYSVSREKKERFSLILESASTNQTSMYLCASSFQGTNEKLFFGSGTQLSVL.